Listed below are T cell receptor beta chains from one sample, sequenced in a study of CD8 T cells in ankylosing spondylitis. TCRdb reprocessed the 5' RACE reads via MiXCR and lists one record per CDR3 protein. The sample shows about 9,700 distinct CDR3 sequences, 5% to 7.5% of them seen only once. The specimen was blood, either unsorted or a sorted T cell fraction (not recorded which). The receptors here all came from a female donor with ankylosing spondylitis or in good health (not recorded which). Each CDR3 is given without its conserved first and last residue. Expanded clones get a size class; other rows say once, few or many, or leave the size out.

v_gene: TRBV9; j_gene: TRBJ2-1; abundance: many; CDR3aa: ASSGGRVYNEQF
v_gene: TRBV9; j_gene: TRBJ2-3; abundance: many; CDR3aa: ASSPRDRQTDTQY
v_gene: TRBV9; j_gene: TRBJ2-5; abundance: medium-sized; CDR3aa: ASSGTGGLETQY
v_gene: TRBV9; j_gene: TRBJ2-1; abundance: many; CDR3aa: ASSEETGGYEQF
v_gene: TRBV9; j_gene: TRBJ2-3; abundance: many; CDR3aa: ASSVVAGATDTQY
v_gene: TRBV9; j_gene: TRBJ2-7; abundance: many; CDR3aa: ASSVDEWGVAYEQY
v_gene: TRBV9; j_gene: TRBJ2-3; abundance: many; CDR3aa: ASNRKAGLNTDTQY
v_gene: TRBV9; j_gene: TRBJ2-2; abundance: many; CDR3aa: ASSAFEAANTGELF
v_gene: TRBV9; j_gene: TRBJ1-3; abundance: many; CDR3aa: ASSPREYSGNTIY
v_gene: TRBV9; j_gene: TRBJ2-2; abundance: many; CDR3aa: ASSVVATGGNTGELF
v_gene: TRBV9; j_gene: TRBJ2-3; abundance: -; CDR3aa: ASSTPSGADTQY
v_gene: TRBV9; j_gene: TRBJ1-5; abundance: few; CDR3aa: ASSAGGEASNQPQH
v_gene: TRBV9; j_gene: TRBJ1-4; abundance: medium-sized; CDR3aa: ASSPEGGEKLF
v_gene: TRBV9; j_gene: TRBJ2-7; abundance: -; CDR3aa: ASSQTGTVDYEQY
v_gene: TRBV9; j_gene: TRBJ2-1; abundance: many; CDR3aa: ASSPTGTRNNEQF
v_gene: TRBV9; j_gene: TRBJ2-3; abundance: many; CDR3aa: ASSVDGEADTQY
v_gene: TRBV9; j_gene: TRBJ2-1; abundance: many; CDR3aa: ASSVSGADYNEQF
v_gene: TRBV9; j_gene: TRBJ1-3; abundance: few; CDR3aa: ASSVRGSSGNTIY
v_gene: TRBV9; j_gene: TRBJ2-5; abundance: many; CDR3aa: ASSVGDREETQY
v_gene: TRBV9; j_gene: TRBJ2-7; abundance: many; CDR3aa: ASSVGGAVPQKEQY